This is a list of T cell receptor beta chains from one sample in a study of blood T cells in healthy people across ages. TCRdb processed the 5' RACE reads anew with MiXCR; each CDR3 protein has one entry. The table lists about 780,000 distinct CDR3 sequences, 35% to 60% of them singletons, with about a sixth in the top ten. Material: blood. The receptors shown here come from a man at least 80 years old in good health. Both conserved end residues are part of each CDR3. D genes are given only for firm matches. Clone size is given for some rows only: seen once, a few or many times, or a class if the clone is expanded.

clone_size,j_call,cdr3_length,v_call,d_call,cdr3_nt,cdr3_aa
NA,TRBJ2-2,15,TRBV20-1,TRBD1,TGCAGTGCTAGACCTACAGGGGTTGACACCGGGGAGCTGTTTTTT,CSARPTGVDTGELFF
few,TRBJ2-5,13,TRBV12-3/TRBV12-4,NA,TGTGCCAGCAGTTTCTCTTCCAGAGAGACCCAGTACTTC,CASSFSSRETQYF
few,TRBJ2-3,13,TRBV30,TRBD1,TGTGCCTGGGGACAGGAGCGCACAGATACGCAGTATTTT,CAWGQERTDTQYF
few,TRBJ2-7,12,TRBV2,NA,TGTGCCAGCAGTGTTAAGCTCAATGAGCAGTACTTC,CASSVKLNEQYF
NA,TRBJ2-1,16,TRBV7-9,NA,TGTGCCAGCAGCTTCTCCGGGGCTGGAACCTACAATGAGCAGTTCTTC,CASSFSGAGTYNEQFF
once,TRBJ2-5,17,TRBV12-3/TRBV12-4,TRBD2,TGTGCCAGCAGCCACATGCGGGGGGGGCAAGGGGTCAATGAGCAGTACTTC,CASSHMRGGQGVNEQYF
NA,TRBJ2-7,15,TRBV7-2,TRBD2,TGTGCCAGCAGCCCTCATAGCGGGGGAATCTACGAGCAGTACTTC,CASSPHSGGIYEQYF
NA,TRBJ2-7,15,TRBV20-1,NA,TGCAGTGCTAGAGATCAAGGGAGAAGCGCCTACGAGCAGTACTTC,CSARDQGRSAYEQYF
NA,TRBJ2-3,15,TRBV20-1,NA,TGCAGTGCTAAGTGGGCCGCGTCCCCCACAGATACGCAGTATTTT,CSAKWAASPTDTQYF
NA,TRBJ2-7,15,TRBV20-1,NA,TGCAGTGCTAGAGATGGACTACAGAGCCCCTACGAGCAGTACTTC,CSARDGLQSPYEQYF
NA,TRBJ1-2,15,TRBV2,TRBD1,TGTGCCAGCAGGGCTAACAGGGGGCCCCAATATGGCTACACCTTC,CASRANRGPQYGYTF
few,TRBJ2-7,12,TRBV6-2/TRBV6-3,TRBD1,TGTGCAGGCGGGGACAGGCCCTACGAGCAGTACTTC,CAGGDRPYEQYF
many,TRBJ2-6,13,TRBV29-1,NA,TGCAGCGTGGTTCGCGCTGGGGCCAACGTCCTGACTTTC,CSVVRAGANVLTF
NA,TRBJ2-1,16,TRBV5-4,TRBD2,TGTGCCAGCAGCCCAGGGAGACTAGCGGAATACAATGAGCAGTTCTTC,CASSPGRLAEYNEQFF
NA,TRBJ2-7,13,TRBV27,TRBD1,TGTGCCAGCAGGCGGACAGGCCAATACGAGCAGTACTTC,CASRRTGQYEQYF
few,TRBJ2-7,14,TRBV20-1,NA,TGCAGTGCTAGAGACGTTCGTAGCTCCTACGAGCAGTACTTC,CSARDVRSSYEQYF
NA,TRBJ1-2,15,TRBV10-1,TRBD1,TGCGCCAGCAGTGGAGGGCAGGGGGCTACCTATGGCTACACCTTC,CASSGGQGATYGYTF
few,TRBJ1-1,13,TRBV20-1,NA,TGCAGTGCTAGGCTCCGGACGAACACTGAAGCTTTCTTT,CSARLRTNTEAFF
few,TRBJ2-5,13,TRBV14,NA,TGTGCCAGCGGCCAAGTCCGCGGGGAGACCCAGTACTTC,CASGQVRGETQYF
NA,TRBJ2-7,15,TRBV7-2,NA,TGTGCCAGCAGCTTATTACGGGAGTCTTACTACGAGCAGTACTTC,CASSLLRESYYEQYF